This TCR beta chain was captured in a study of cytomegalovirus exposure and HLA in healthy donors. TCRdb's copy holds only in-frame clones and misses some; the assay was immunoSEQ multiplex PCR. Among tens of thousands of clones, roughly 93% were seen once, and the ten largest hold 2% to 2.5%. This CDR3 contains 18 residues. The J segment lost 0 bases and the V segment lost 3 bases, leaving 5 bases of the junction unmatched. Germline V gene data show CDR1 as SGHAT and CDR2 as FQNNGV. The chain links TRBV11-2 to TRBJ2-3; TRBD2 matches 14 bases. This TCR derives from a man aged 30 to 39 in good health and CMV-seronegative. Sequencing was performed on PBMCs. The CDR3 spells CASSLGLAGEMSTDTQYF. The DNA of the CDR3 is TGTGCCAGCAGCTTGGGACTAGCGGGAGAGATGAGCACAGATACGCAGTATTTT.